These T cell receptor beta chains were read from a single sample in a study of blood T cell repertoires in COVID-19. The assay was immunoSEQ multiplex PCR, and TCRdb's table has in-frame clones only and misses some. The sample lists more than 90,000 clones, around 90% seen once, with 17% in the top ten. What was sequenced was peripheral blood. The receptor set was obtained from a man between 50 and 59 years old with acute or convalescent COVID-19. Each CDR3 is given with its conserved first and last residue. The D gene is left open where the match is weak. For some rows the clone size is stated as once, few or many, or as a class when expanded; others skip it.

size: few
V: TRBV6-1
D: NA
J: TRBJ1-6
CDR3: CASSEIDRYNSPLHF
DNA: TGTGCCAGCAGTGAAATTGACAGATATAATTCACCCCTCCACTTT

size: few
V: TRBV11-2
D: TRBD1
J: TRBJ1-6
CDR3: CASSRTGGNSPLHF
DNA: TGTGCCAGCAGCCGGACAGGGGGGAATTCACCCCTCCACTTT

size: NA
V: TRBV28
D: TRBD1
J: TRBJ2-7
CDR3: CASSSRQGVGGWSYEQYF
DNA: TGTGCCAGCAGTTCACGACAGGGGGTAGGAGGATGGTCCTACGAGCAGTACTTC

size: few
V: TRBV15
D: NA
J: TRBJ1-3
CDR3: CATSRDPISGNTIYF
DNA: TGTGCCACCAGCAGAGATCCTATCTCTGGAAACACCATATATTTT

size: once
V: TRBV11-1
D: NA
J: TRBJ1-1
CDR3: CASSFGLTENTEAFF
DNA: TGTGCCAGCAGCTTCGGACTCACAGAGAACACTGAAGCTTTCTTT

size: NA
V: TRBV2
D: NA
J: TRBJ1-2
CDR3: CARATPGANYGYTF
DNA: TGTGCCAGAGCTACTCCGGGAGCTAACTATGGCTACACCTTC

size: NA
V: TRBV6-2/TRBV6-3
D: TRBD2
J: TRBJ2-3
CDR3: CASSLAGGDPDTQYF
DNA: TGTGCCAGCAGTTTAGCGGGGGGAGATCCAGATACGCAGTATTTT

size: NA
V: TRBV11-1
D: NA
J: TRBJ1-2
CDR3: CASSRADSAGYTF
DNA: TGTGCCAGCAGCCGAGCGGACAGCGCTGGCTACACCTTC

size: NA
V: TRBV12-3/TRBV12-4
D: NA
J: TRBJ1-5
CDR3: CASSLGGSQPQHF
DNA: TGTGCCAGCAGTTTGGGAGGGAGTCAGCCCCAGCATTTT

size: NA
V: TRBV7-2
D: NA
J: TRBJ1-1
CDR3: CASSSTGTEAFF
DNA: TGTGCCAGCAGCTCCACAGGCACTGAAGCTTTCTTT

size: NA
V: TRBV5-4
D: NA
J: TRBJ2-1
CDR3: CASRGDTVSSYNEQFF
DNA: TGTGCCAGCAGAGGGGACACCGTGAGCTCCTACAATGAGCAGTTCTTC

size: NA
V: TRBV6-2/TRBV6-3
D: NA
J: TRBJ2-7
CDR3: CASSYGYRYEQYF
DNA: TGTGCCAGCAGTTACGGGTACAGGTACGAGCAGTACTTC

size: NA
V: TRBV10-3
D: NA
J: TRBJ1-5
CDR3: CAISEYSIHQPQHF
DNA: TGTGCCATCAGTGAGTACAGTATACATCAGCCCCAGCATTTT

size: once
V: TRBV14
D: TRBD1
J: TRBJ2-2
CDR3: CASSRRTGGWTGELFF
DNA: TGTGCCAGCAGCCGCAGGACAGGGGGCTGGACCGGGGAGCTGTTTTTT

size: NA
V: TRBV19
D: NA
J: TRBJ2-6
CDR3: CASTAGSLGANVLTF
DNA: TGTGCCAGTACCGCAGGGTCCTTGGGGGCCAACGTCCTGACTTTC

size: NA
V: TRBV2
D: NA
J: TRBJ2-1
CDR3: CASSEGGLGNEQFF
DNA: TGTGCCAGCAGTGAAGGAGGATTGGGTAATGAGCAGTTCTTC

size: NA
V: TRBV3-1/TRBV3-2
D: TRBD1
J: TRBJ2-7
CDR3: CASSQVRAGRTGKMYF
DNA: TGTGCCAGCAGCCAAGTCAGAGCAGGCAGGACAGGAAAGATGTACTTC

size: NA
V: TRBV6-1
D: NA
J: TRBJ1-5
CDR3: CASSEGGLSNQPQHF
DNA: TGTGCCAGCAGTGAAGGAGGGCTTAGCAATCAGCCCCAGCATTTT

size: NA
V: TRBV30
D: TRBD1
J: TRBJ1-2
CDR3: CAWSLEGQGGGYTF
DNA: TGTGCCTGGAGTCTGGAGGGACAGGGCGGCGGCTACACCTTC

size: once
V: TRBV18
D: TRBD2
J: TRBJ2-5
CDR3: CASSPRASGERETQYF
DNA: TGTGCCAGCTCACCGAGGGCTAGCGGGGAAAGGGAGACCCAGTACTTC

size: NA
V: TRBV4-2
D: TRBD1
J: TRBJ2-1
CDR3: CASSHGRDRGGHNEQFF
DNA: TGTGCCAGCAGCCACGGGAGGGACAGGGGAGGGCACAATGAGCAGTTCTTC

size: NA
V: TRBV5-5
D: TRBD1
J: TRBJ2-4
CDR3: CASSPDRVGNIQYF
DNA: TGTGCCAGCAGCCCCGACAGGGTTGGGAACATTCAGTACTTC